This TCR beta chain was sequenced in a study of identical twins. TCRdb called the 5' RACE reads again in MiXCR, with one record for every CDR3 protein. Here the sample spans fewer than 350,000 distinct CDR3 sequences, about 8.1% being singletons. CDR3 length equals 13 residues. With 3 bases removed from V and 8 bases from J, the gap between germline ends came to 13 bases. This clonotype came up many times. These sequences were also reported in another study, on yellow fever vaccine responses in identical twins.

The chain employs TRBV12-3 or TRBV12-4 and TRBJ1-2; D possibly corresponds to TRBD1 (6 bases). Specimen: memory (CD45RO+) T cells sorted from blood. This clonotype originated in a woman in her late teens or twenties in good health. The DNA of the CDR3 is TGTGCCAGCAGTTTGGGGGGGCAGCGAGGCTACACCTTC. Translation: CASSLGGQRGYTF.